The entry below describes one T cell receptor (beta chain). This entry comes from a study of T cells after posttransplantation cyclophosphamide. Control samples came 1 year after myeloablative marrow transplants with methotrexate plus calcineurin inhibitor. Data came from immunoSEQ multiplex PCR; TCRdb stores just in-frame clones and leaves some out. The table shows over 20,000 clones, with around 85% occurring only once. This CDR3 region has 17 residues. Trimming stripped 7 bases from V and 8 bases from J, with 28 bases between. Germline V CDR1 and CDR2: MDHEN, SYDVKM. Specimen: PBMCs, collected 362 days after allogeneic stem cell transplant with calcineurin inhibitor and methotrexate. The chain links TRBV28 to TRBJ2-3, with D possibly TRBD1 on 6 matching bases. This TCR came from a female patient in her 30s who received an allogeneic stem cell transplant from an unrelated donor, was CMV-positive, and had acute and chronic GVHD. Some T cells may be supplied by the graft donor. The CDR3 DNA sequence: TGTGCCAGCACCTACTCAGGAGCCGGGACAATGAGGGTTACGCAGTATTTT. It specifies CASTYSGAGTMRVTQYF.